Presented here are 20 T cell receptor beta chains from one specimen sequenced in a study of CD8+CD57+ T cells in acquired aplastic anemia. Investigators profiled TCR beta VDJ and CDR3 from genomic DNA template. MiXCR, applied by TCRdb to the reads, yields one record per CDR3 protein. The sample yields 450,000 to 550,000 distinct CDR3 sequences, more than 25% seen once. In patients chosen for sequencing, flow cytometry had shown CD8+CD57+ cell expansion. Sequenced sample: sorted CD4+, CD8+, or CD8+CD57+ T cells (not recorded which) from PBMCs. Receptors were obtained from a human donor with aplastic anemia.

About this clonotype: Since a much larger clone is just one base distant, this may be a read error. The CDR3 does not close with the conserved phenylalanine or tryptophan, likely indicating a read error. The J gene is TRBJ1-6, the V gene TRBV4-2, with TRBD1 matching over 9 bases. The CDR3 extends over 16 amino acids. The germline gives CDR1 LGHNA, CDR2 YNFKEQ. After removal of 1 base from V and 10 bases from J, the junction contained 8 bases not matched to a gene. CDR3 in DNA: TGTGCCAGCAGCCAAGGGGAGGGACAGGGTTCGTCACCCCTCCACTCT. It is translated as CASSQGEGQGSSPLHS.

The rearrangement joins TRBV25-1 to TRBJ1-2, with TRBD1 matching over 9 bases. There are 13 residues in the CDR3. Looked up from germline, CDR1 is MGHDK and CDR2 is SYGVNS. J lost 5 bases, V lost 7 bases, and 5 bases had no gene match. The CDR3 DNA sequence: TGTGCCAGCACCAGGGACAGGGATTATGGCTACACCTTC. Its translation: CASTRDRDYGYTF.

J is TRBJ2-5 and V is TRBV29-1, with 10 bases lining up with TRBD2. Germline lookup yields CDR1 SQVTM and CDR2 ANQGSEA. V lost 8 bases and J lost 2; bases outside the gene matches: 5. The CDR3 loop spans 13 amino acids. The CDR3 reads CSSGLAVQETQYF. The CDR3 DNA is TGCAGCTCAGGACTAGCGGTACAAGAGACCCAGTACTTC.

Notes on this clonotype: The junction does not match germline at one end; this may be a read error. V is TRBV24-1 and J is TRBJ1-2; 7 nucleotides agree with TRBD1. The CDR3 loop spans 16 amino acids. Germline loops: CDR1 KGHDR, CDR2 SFDVKD. CDR3 nucleotides: TGTGCCACCAGTGCTAGTCTACAGGGGATGAACTACGGCTACACCTTC. Translating it yields CATSASLQGMNYGYTF.

The V and J genes are TRBV5-1 and TRBJ2-5; TRBD1 might be the D (5 bases). The V gene's germline CDR1 is SGHRS and CDR2 YFSETQ. This CDR3 has 16 amino acids. With 0 bases removed from V and 1 base from J, the gap between germline ends came to 13 bases. CDR3 sequence (DNA): TGCGCCAGCAGCTTGGGAGGTCCAGGGCCCCAAGAGACCCAGTACTTC. Its protein product is CASSLGGPGPQETQYF.

This clonotype has at least ten counts. J is TRBJ2-7 and V is TRBV29-1; 7 bases match TRBD2. Germline V gene sequence: CDR1 SQVTM, CDR2 ANQGSEA. This CDR3 is 11 amino acids long. V shed 7 bases and J 7 bases; nucleotides not matched to a gene: 7. The chain's CDR3 is CSGATSSEQYF. As DNA, the CDR3 is TGCAGCGGTGCGACTAGCAGTGAGCAGTACTTC.

The chain is built from TRBV19 and TRBJ2-1; 8 bases align to TRBD2. Germline CDR1 LNHDA, CDR2 SQIVND (reference sequence). The V segment lost 6 bases and the J segment 2 bases; nucleotides outside the gene matches: 3. There are 14 residues in the CDR3. CDR3 sequence (DNA): TGTGCCAGTAGCCCGACTAGCGCCTACAATGAGCAGTTCTTC. It specifies CASSPTSAYNEQFF.

The V gene is TRBV6-2 or TRBV6-3, the J gene TRBJ1-5; D not certain. The CDR3 sequence is 15 residues long. Germline V gene lookup returns CDR1 MNHEY and CDR2 SVGEGT. Trimming removed 0 bases at V and 4 bases at J, with 10 bases between. The CDR3 protein is CASSYSRVGNQPQHF. The DNA for the CDR3 is TGTGCCAGCAGTTACTCGAGGGTAGGGAATCAGCCCCAGCATTTT.

This chain connects TRBV20-1 to TRBJ2-7; TRBD1 matches at 10 bases. V lost 3 bases, J lost 5 bases, and 4 bases stayed unmatched. CDR3 size: 13 residues. Germline V gene data show CDR1 as DFQATT and CDR2 as SNEGSKA (reference sequence). The CDR3 nucleotides are TGCAGTGCTAGCCGGGACAGGGGCCACGAGCAGTACTTC. Its translation is CSASRDRGHEQYF.

This clonotype appeared many times. The chain recombines TRBV10-3 with TRBJ2-3, with D unclear. The CDR3 is made up of 14 amino acids. Between the trimmed V and J ends, which lost 4 bases and 4 bases, there was a span of 12 bases. The germline CDR1 and CDR2 sequences are ENHRY and SYGVKD. This chain's CDR3 is CAISGDGSSDTQYF. The CDR3, as DNA: TGTGCCATCAGTGGTGACGGATCCTCAGATACGCAGTATTTT.

This clonotype has at least ten counts. The chain employs TRBV2 and TRBJ1-4; D is possibly TRBD1 (5 bases). Per germline, CDR1 SNHLY and CDR2 FYNNEI. The CDR3 runs 12 residues. V dropped 3 bases and J dropped 9 bases, with 8 bases sitting between them. The CDR3 spells CASSDWGKKLFF. The CDR3 bases are TGTGCCAGCAGTGACTGGGGGAAAAAACTGTTTTTT.

This clonotype was seen only a few times. The gene calls are TRBV7-6 and TRBJ1-6; D is undetermined. This CDR3 is built from 11 residues. Trimming cost V 2 bases and J 10 bases, with 3 bases left between them. Germline CDR1 SGHVS, CDR2 FNYEAQ. CDR3 protein: CASSLISPLHF. In nucleotides, the CDR3 is TGTGCCAGCAGCTTAATCTCACCCCTCCACTTT.

With regard to this clonotype: Sequence at one end of the junction differs from germline and may be a read error. The rearrangement joins TRBV2 to TRBJ2-3; maybe TRBD1 (7 bases). Looked up from germline, CDR1 is SNHLY and CDR2 is FYNNEI. The CDR3 runs 14 residues. The CDR3 is CASSDSGGLGTQYF. In DNA form, the CDR3 reads TGCGCCAGCAGTGATTCAGGGGGACTCGGGACGCAGTATTTT.

This clonotype was recorded a few times. The chain employs TRBV4-3 and TRBJ2-7, with 8 bases lining up with TRBD1. V gave up 1 base and J gave up 4 bases; unmatched junction bases: 6. Per germline, CDR1 LGHNA and CDR2 YSLEER. The CDR3 has 15 amino acids. Here the CDR3 DNA reads TGCGCCAGCAGCCAAGCTACAGGGGGTTGGTACGAGCAGTACTTC. Translation: CASSQATGGWYEQYF.

This clonotype turned up a few times. This chain uses TRBV7-9 with TRBJ2-7; no clear D. Per germline, CDR1 SEHNR and CDR2 FQNEAQ (reference sequence). With 3 bases removed from V and 6 bases from J, the gap between germline ends came to 12 bases. The CDR3 consists of 13 residues. The CDR3 DNA is TGTGCCAGCAGCTTCTCCGGGTCGGTCGAGCAGTACTTC. Translation: CASSFSGSVEQYF. Variable domain in full (rest from reference TRBV7-9 and TRBJ2-7): DTGVSQNPRHKITKRGQNVTFRCDPISEHNRLYWYRQTLGQGPEFLTYFQNEAQLEKSRLLSDRFSAERPKGSFSTLEIQRTEQGDSAMYLCASSFSGSVEQYFGPGTRLTVT.

This clonotype was observed at least ten times. The CDR3 DNA follows: TGTGCCAGCAGCCCGGACAGGGGAGACACCATATATTTT. It specifies CASSPDRGDTIYF. The chain couples TRBV7-8 to TRBJ1-3, with TRBD1 matching over 9 bases. This CDR3 has 13 residues. Germline CDR1 SGHVS, CDR2 FQNEAQ. Losses at the gene ends were 5 bases for V and 8 bases for J; bases not matched to a gene: 4.

The chain links TRBV3-1 to TRBJ2-3, with 7 bases matching TRBD2. Trimming removed 1 base from V and 6 bases from J; junction bases left unmatched: 7. The CDR3 has 15 residues. CDR1 is LGHDT and CDR2 is YNNKEL in the germline V gene (reference sequence). CDR3 in DNA: TGTGCCAGCAGCCAAGTTACTAGCGCCACCGATACGCAGTATTTT. Protein: CASSQVTSATDTQYF.

This clonotype was observed at least ten times. J is TRBJ2-5 and V is TRBV15; tentative D call: TRBD1 (5 bases). The V end lost 1 base, the J end lost 4 bases, and 10 bases lay between the germline ends. The V gene's germline CDR1 is LNHNV and CDR2 YYDKDF (reference sequence). The CDR3 runs to 14 residues. The CDR3 DNA is TGTGCCACCAGCAGAGTTTGGCAGGGAGAGACCCAGTACTTC. Translating it yields CATSRVWQGETQYF.

This clonotype was recorded many times. The DNA for the CDR3 is TGTGCCAGCAGTGCGGAGGGGACAGTGAACACTGAAGCTTTCTTT. This codes for CASSAEGTVNTEAFF. The chain recombines TRBV2 with TRBJ1-1; TRBD1 matches at 7 bases. The CDR3 consists of 15 residues. Per germline, CDR1 SNHLY and CDR2 FYNNEI. Unmatched junction bases numbered 5, after V lost 4 bases and J lost 0 bases.

The rearrangement uses TRBV27 and TRBJ1-5; D remains ambiguous. V was pared by 3 bases and J by 9 bases, with 21 bases between. The CDR3 runs to 16 residues. The germline gives CDR1 MNHEY, CDR2 SMNVEV (reference sequence). The CDR3 loop is CASSFLSPTRQGPQHF. In DNA form, the CDR3 reads TGTGCCAGCAGTTTTTTGTCTCCGACGCGCCAAGGGCCCCAGCATTTT.